The 9 T cell receptor beta chains below were found in one sample sequenced in a study of control samples from healthy donors and cancer patients. The protocol was immunoSEQ multiplex PCR, while the TCRdb copy is restricted to in-frame clones and leaves out a portion. The table shows more than 50,000 clones, with 90% occurring only once. The sequencing input was PBMCs. The receptors stem from a woman aged 50 to 65 with colorectal cancer.

The chain joins TRBV3-1 (or the pseudogene TRBV3-2) to TRBJ1-2; the D gene is possibly TRBD1 (5 bases). The CDR3 consists of 14 residues. V lost 4 bases to trimming and J lost 3 bases, with 12 bases between them. In germline, CDR1 is LGHDT, CDR2 YNNKEL (reference sequence). CDR3 bases: TGTGCCAGCAGCCCGCAGGGACTGGACTATGGCTACACCTTC. Encoded protein: CASSPQGLDYGYTF.

The chain has TRBV5-4 and TRBJ2-5, with 9 bases fitting TRBD1. Trimming cost V 3 bases and J 2 bases; bases outside gene matches: 8. From germline, CDR1 is SGHNT and CDR2 YYREEE (reference sequence). This CDR3 is built from 16 residues. CDR3 amino acids: CASSSRRQGVQETQYF. As DNA, the CDR3 is TGTGCCAGCAGCTCTCGGAGACAGGGGGTACAAGAGACCCAGTACTTC.

The V and J genes are TRBV6-5 and TRBJ2-2, with D perhaps TRBD1 or TRBD2 (5 bases each). V was pared by 6 bases and J by 0 bases, with 11 bases between. There are 15 residues in the CDR3. Germline V CDR1 and CDR2: MNHEY, SVGAGI. The CDR3 region is CASREGPANTGELFF. The CDR3 nucleotides are TGTGCCAGCAGAGAGGGACCTGCGAACACCGGGGAGCTGTTTTTT.

The V call is TRBV10-3, the J call TRBJ1-1; TRBD1 is a possible D gene (5 bases). This CDR3 is built from 14 residues. The V end was cut by 6 bases, the J end by 1 base, with 12 bases between. Germline V gene sequence: CDR1 ENHRY, CDR2 SYGVKD. In nucleotides, the CDR3 is TGTGCCATCAGCAGGACAAACAAGAACACTGAAGCTTTCTTT. Translation: CAISRTNKNTEAFF.

The CDR3 DNA reads as TGTGCCACCAGCAGCGGGAGGGCCTTATCGGGGGAGCTGTTTTTT. This gives the protein CATSSGRALSGELFF. The chain employs TRBV15 and TRBJ2-2; TRBD2 aligns across 8 bases. Germline loops: CDR1 LNHNV, CDR2 YYDKDF (reference sequence). Trimming removed 3 bases from V and 8 bases from J; junction bases left unmatched: 8. The CDR3 totals 15 residues.

Worth noting for this clone: One junction end disagrees with the germline gene, perhaps due to a read error. This chain uses TRBV6-5 with TRBJ1-1, with TRBD1 as a possible D gene (5 bases). The germline CDR1 and CDR2 sequences are MNHEY and SVGAGI. CDR3 length: 15 amino acids. CDR3 coding DNA: TGTGCCAGCAGTCCGCTTTACGGGGGGAACTCTGAAGCTTTCTTT. Translating gives CASSPLYGGNSEAFF.

The chain joins TRBV29-1 to TRBJ1-2; no definite D call. V gave up 5 bases and J gave up 2 bases, with 9 bases separating them. This CDR3 contains 12 residues. Germline assignment: CDR1 SQVTM and CDR2 ANQGSEA. CDR3 residues: CSVLDGNYGYTF. The CDR3 region has the DNA TGCAGCGTTCTGGACGGAAACTATGGCTACACCTTC.

The chain carries TRBV28 and TRBJ1-5, with TRBD1 as a possible D gene (5 bases). Germline V lookup: CDR1 MDHEN, CDR2 SYDVKM. Deletions cut 3 bases from V and 7 bases from J, with 22 bases between. The CDR3 has 17 amino acids. DNA for the CDR3: TGTGCCAGCAGTTTTCCCATCGGGACCCCGGCGAAGCAGCCCCAGCATTTT. It is translated as CASSFPIGTPAKQPQHF.

The genes are TRBV3-1 (or the pseudogene TRBV3-2) and TRBJ2-5; D may be TRBD1 or TRBD2 (5 bases each). Trimming shortened V by 2 bases and J by 5 bases, and 15 bases separated the two germline ends. From germline, CDR1 is LGHDT and CDR2 YNNKEL (reference sequence). The CDR3 sequence is 15 residues long. CDR3 in amino acids: CASSQMLGRVETQYF. The DNA of the CDR3 is TGTGCCAGCAGCCAAATGTTGGGGCGGGTGGAGACCCAGTACTTC.